This T cell receptor beta chain came from a study of blood T cell repertoires in COVID-19 (dated by TCRdb to about 2020). In the study overall: Samples covering the acute and convalescent phases of COVID-19 were provided by collaborators in the United States, Italy and Spain. A freely available public database, intended as a resource for researchers studying the immune response to SARS-CoV-2, is where the repertoires were released. Samples were obtained from the ongoing ImmuneRACE study (first 160 participants) and from 1,254 subjects provided by 6 global collaborators. The sample metadata nearly always contained a de-identified subject ID, COVID-19 status, age in years and sex. The prospective study material was composed of cDNA or gDNA derived from T cells, B-cell-depleted T cells, or PBMCs. Subjects who had been exposed to COVID-19, were actively infected with it, or had recovered from it provided the deeply sampled blood TCRbeta repertoires that made up the dataset. Where HLA class I and class II types were available, the types were taken from metadata supplied by the sample provider, not from assay-based typing. The paper as a whole reports these results and caveats: How much clinical and demographic metadata was included differed by source and by participant, and the metadata was provided uncurated.

In the prospective study, participants were roughly 18 to 89 years old, resided in about 25 geographic areas of the United States, and were enrolled through a virtual design. Cohort assignment in the prospective study relied on participant-reported clinical history from a screening survey and a study questionnaire. Recovered participants in ImmuneRACE Cohort 3 were defined as having two consecutive negative NP/OP PCR tests, clearance from a healthcare professional, or resolution of symptoms. Mobile phlebotomists in the prospective study collected whole blood, serum and a nasopharyngeal or oropharyngeal swab from every participant. Over an approximately two-month period, participants in the prospective study had the option of providing additional blood draws and questionnaires. Before DNA extraction, prospective study blood samples were shipped either frozen or at room temperature. The immunoSEQ Assay, a bias-controlled multiplex PCR, was used to amplify TCRbeta CDR3 regions from genomic DNA. The study's processing was this. The number of nucleated cells in each sample was estimated from the amplification of reference gene primers within the assay. To quantify the absolute abundance of each unique TCRbeta CDR3 rearrangement, sequence reads were collapsed and filtered. Productive Simpson clonality was computed per sample as the square root of Simpson's diversity index over productive rearrangements. TCRdb took over this immuneACCESS table, retaining in-frame rearrangements with V and J assigned. Such tables are incomplete; in checked studies, under half of the missing clones stem from an unresolved V gene, and the remainder is unexplained. From that table come the V and J calls and clone size; the DNA was used to work out D and trimming. The sample includes about 260,000 clones, with around 86% observed a single time. Together, the top ten hold roughly 2% of the sample.

A note on this clone: What this receptor recognizes is not known. Base qualities were left out, and no much larger clone turns up one base away.

V sheds 11 bases and J sheds 0 bases, leaving 8 bases between their ends. Inclusive of the bounding cysteine and phenylalanine, the CDR3 is 13 residues long. This entry keeps only the CDR3 DNA: 39 bases, framed from base 1. The CDR1 and CDR2 encoded by the germline V gene are MDHEN and SYDVKM. The V and J segments used are TRBV28 and TRBJ1-6, with the identity of the D gene unclear. Sequencing was done on a sample of PBMCs or T cells enriched from blood (not recorded which). The TCR was taken from a woman in her forties or fifties who had recovered from COVID-19. The nucleotide sequence is given as TGTGCCGTACAGAGCTCCTATAATTCACCCCTCCACTTT. Its coded protein is CAVQSSYNSPLHF.